Below, 16 T cell receptor beta chains from the same sample are listed, as sequenced in a study of siplizumab effects on memory and regulatory T cells. The repertoire was sequenced with immunoSEQ multiplex PCR; TCRdb's copy has only in-frame clones and lacks some. The repertoire holds about 87,000 clones, with 87% as singletons. Sample: Tregs sorted from blood. Receptors were obtained from a human donor in good health.

The V call is TRBV6-5, the J call TRBJ1-1; D possibly corresponds to TRBD1 (5 bases). The CDR3 has 15 amino acids. The germline V gene has CDR1 MNHEY and CDR2 SVGAGI. The V end lost 0 bases, the J end lost 2 bases, and 10 bases lay between the germline ends. The CDR3 DNA follows: TGTGCCAGCAGTTACTCCCGAGGGGTTAACACTGAAGCTTTCTTT. Translating it yields CASSYSRGVNTEAFF.

J is TRBJ2-2 and V is TRBV27; 8 nucleotides agree with TRBD2. The CDR3 spans 14 residues. Trimming removed 8 bases from V and 5 bases from J; junction bases left unmatched: 7. Germline V gives CDR1 MNHEY, CDR2 SMNVEV (reference sequence). CDR3 DNA: TGTGCCAGCGCTCGGGGGGGAGTAACCGGGGAGCTGTTTTTT. Amino acids: CASARGGVTGELFF.

The rearrangement uses TRBV10-1 and TRBJ2-5; TRBD2 aligns across 8 bases. V lost 0 bases to trimming and J lost 3 bases; unmatched junction nucleotides: 3. This CDR3 has 15 amino acids. Germline V CDR1 and CDR2: WNHNN, SYGVQD (reference sequence). In DNA, the CDR3 is TGCGCCAGCAGTGAGTCAGTAGCGGGGAAAGAGACCCAGTACTTC. Translated, it gives CASSESVAGKETQYF.

The genes are TRBV5-1 and TRBJ2-7; D is perhaps TRBD1 or TRBD2 (5 bases each). This CDR3 comprises 16 residues. The V and J ends lost 4 bases and 0 bases respectively, with 17 bases between them. From germline, CDR1 is SGHRS and CDR2 YFSETQ. This CDR3 is CASSRYGTESSYEQYF. DNA for the CDR3: TGCGCCAGCAGCCGTTATGGGACGGAGAGCTCCTACGAGCAGTACTTC.

This clone ranks as medium-sized (0.01 to 0.1%). V gene TRBV28 combines with J gene TRBJ1-1, with a tentative D call TRBD1 (6 bases). Germline CDR1 and CDR2: MDHEN and SYDVKM. CDR3 length equals 14 residues. Trimming cost V 5 bases and J 8 bases, with 18 bases left between them. CDR3 amino acids: CASSPQGGRREAFF. CDR3 coding DNA: TGTGCCAGCAGTCCACAGGGCGGTCGCAGGGAAGCTTTCTTT.

The rearrangement links TRBV10-2 to TRBJ2-1; 10 nucleotides align to TRBD2. CDR3 length: 16 amino acids. The V segment lost 5 bases and the J segment 1 base; nucleotides outside the gene matches: 5. CDR1 and CDR2 (germline): WSHSY, SAAADI. The CDR3 reads CASSLLLAGSYNEQFF. The CDR3 nucleotides read TGCGCCAGCAGTCTCCTACTAGCGGGGTCCTACAATGAGCAGTTCTTC.

The chain uses TRBV5-1 and TRBJ2-5; 10 bases align to TRBD2. CDR3 length: 16 residues. In germline, CDR1 is SGHRS, CDR2 YFSETQ. The V and J ends lost 5 bases and 0 bases, in that order; junction bases with no gene match: 7. The CDR3 region has the DNA TGCGCCAGCAGTCCTAGCGGGGGAGTGTACCAAGAGACCCAGTACTTC. Its translation: CASSPSGGVYQETQYF.

The chain is built from TRBV11-2 and TRBJ2-6; D gene unclear. Per the germline V gene, CDR1 is SGHAT and CDR2 is FQNNGV. Trimming took 7 bases from V and 0 from J, leaving 10 bases between them. This CDR3 comprises 15 residues. In nucleotides, the CDR3 is TGTGCCAGCAATCGCCTGAACTCTGGGGCCAACGTCCTGACTTTC. As protein: CASNRLNSGANVLTF. Using reference TRBV11-2 and TRBJ2-6 for the parts outside the CDR3, the full variable domain is EAGVAQSPRYKIIEKRQSVAFWCNPISGHATLYWYQQILGQGPKLLIQFQNNGVVDDSQLPKDRFSAERLKGVDSTLKIQPAKLEDSAVYLCASNRLNSGANVLTFGAGSRLTVL.

This clone has more than one count but fewer than ten. The gene calls are TRBV20-1 and TRBJ1-1; D unresolved. This CDR3 has 10 residues. CDR1 is DFQATT and CDR2 is SNEGSKA in the germline V gene (reference sequence). Written as DNA, the CDR3 is TGCAGCGCCCAAGGCACTGAAGCTTTCTTT. It is translated as CSAQGTEAFF.

This clone was seen just once. V and J are TRBV10-1 and TRBJ1-4; 10 nucleotides match TRBD1. Looked up from germline, CDR1 is WNHNN and CDR2 is SYGVQD (reference sequence). J gave up 2 bases and V 3 bases, and 6 bases lay outside the gene matches. The CDR3 length is 17 residues. CDR3 sequence: CASSDRDRGATNEKLFF. CDR3 nucleotide sequence: TGCGCCAGCAGTGACCGGGACAGGGGCGCGACTAATGAAAAACTGTTTTTT.

The gene calls are TRBV29-1 and TRBJ2-7; perhaps TRBD1 as D (6 bases). This CDR3 spans 11 amino acids. V dropped 6 bases and J dropped 6 bases, with 12 bases sitting between them. Germline CDR1 and CDR2: SQVTM and ANQGSEA. The CDR3 DNA is TGCAGCGTGGCAACAGGGTCCGAGCAGTACTTC. Its protein is CSVATGSEQYF.

The chain is built from TRBV14 and TRBJ1-2, with D maybe TRBD1 (6 bases). The CDR3 runs 15 residues. Trimming took off 4 bases at V and 4 bases at J, with 16 bases between the two ends. In germline, CDR1 is SGHDN, CDR2 FVKESK. CDR3 in DNA: TGTGCCAGCAGCCCAGGAATCCAGGGGCCCTATGGCTACACCTTC. It yields the protein CASSPGIQGPYGYTF. The variable domain in full, with the rest retrieved from reference TRBV14 and TRBJ1-2, is EAGVTQFPSHSVIEKGQTVTLRCDPISGHDNLYWYRRVMGKEIKFLLHFVKESKQDESGMPNNRFLAERTGGTYSTLKVQPAELEDSGVYFCASSPGIQGPYGYTFGSGTRLTVV.

DNA of the CDR3: TGTGCCAGTAACCCGGCGGGACAGGGGTTCTCCGAGCAGTACTTC. This encodes CASNPAGQGFSEQYF. The chain joins TRBV27 to TRBJ2-7; 10 bases agree with TRBD1. Losses at the gene ends were 9 bases for V and 6 bases for J; bases not matched to a gene: 14. The CDR3 length is 15 residues. The germline V gene has CDR1 MNHEY and CDR2 SMNVEV (reference sequence).

V and J are TRBV6-5 and TRBJ2-7, with 10 positions matching TRBD2. The CDR3 loop spans 16 amino acids. In germline, CDR1 is MNHEY, CDR2 SVGAGI. Trimming removed 2 bases from V and 1 base from J; junction bases left unmatched: 5. The DNA for the CDR3 is TGTGCCAGCAGTTACGGCCCTAGCGGGGGATCCTACGAGCAGTACTTC. Protein sequence: CASSYGPSGGSYEQYF.

The chain recombines TRBV27 with TRBJ2-5; 9 nucleotides align to TRBD2. The germline CDR1 and CDR2 sequences are MNHEY and SMNVEV (reference sequence). Unmatched junction bases numbered 7, after V lost 6 bases and J lost 5 bases. This CDR3 has 14 residues. Written as DNA, the CDR3 is TGTGCCAGCAGGGGACTAGCTTTAGGGGAGACCCAGTACTTC. This translates into CASRGLALGETQYF.

This sequence joins TRBV5-1 and TRBJ1-4; D is unresolved. The CDR3 length is 15 residues. The ends were cut back, 5 bases at V and 8 bases at J, with 19 bases in the middle. Germline lookup yields CDR1 SGHRS and CDR2 YFSETQ. CDR3 loop: CASRYGRAPTEKLFF. The CDR3 DNA reads as TGCGCCAGCAGGTACGGCCGGGCCCCAACGGAAAAACTGTTTTTT.